Listed here are 10 T cell receptor beta chains from one sample, sequenced in a study of T cells in Graves' hyperthyroidism and ophthalmopathy. RNA transcripts served as the template for amplifying TCR beta CDR3 regions. During a first-round RT-PCR of the TCR CDR3, the HTBI primer set was used. MiXCR was run by TCRdb on the multiplex PCR reads, yielding one entry per CDR3 protein. The sample lists 560,000 or so distinct CDR3 sequences; just over 45% were seen once. Sequenced: peripheral blood or thyroid tissue (not recorded which). The source of these receptors is a woman under 30 with Graves' hyperthyroidism.

Remarks on this clonotype: This may be a read error, as it is one base from a much larger clone. The V gene is TRBV7-9, the J gene TRBJ1-1, with D possibly TRBD1 on 6 matching bases. The CDR3 is made up of 14 amino acids. Trimming removed 6 bases at V and 11 bases at J, with 22 bases between. The germline CDR1 and CDR2 sequences are SEHNR and FQNEAQ (reference sequence). In nucleotides, the CDR3 is TGTGCCAGCAGATCTGACAGGACCTCCCGCGACGCTTTCTTT. Amino acid sequence: CASRSDRTSRDAFF.

The rearrangement uses TRBV10-3 and TRBJ2-5; 8 positions match TRBD1. The J call may not be correct, given that the DNA end is closer to TRBJ2-7. CDR3 length: 13 amino acids. From germline, CDR1 is ENHRY and CDR2 SYGVKD. As DNA, the CDR3 is TGTGCCAGCAGAACAATAACAGGGGGCGAGCAGTACTTC. Its translation is CASRTITGGEQYF.

The chain links TRBV29-1 to TRBJ2-7, with TRBD1 identical over 7 bases. J gave up 0 bases and V 0 bases, and 2 bases lay outside the gene matches. Germline assignment: CDR1 SQVTM and CDR2 ANQGSEA. There are 14 residues in the CDR3. The CDR3 DNA sequence: TGCAGCGTTGAAGAAGGGGACAGCTCCTACGAGCAGTACTTC. This translates into CSVEEGDSSYEQYF.

To note about this clonotype: It is unclear where the CDR3 begins or ends on the DNA, so no DNA is shown, and the CDR3 is as TCRdb lists it. V gene TRBV7-2 combines with J gene TRBJ1-1; the table gives TRBD1 as D, unverified against the DNA. CDR1 and CDR2 (germline): SGHTA, FQGNSA. Termini included, the CDR3 measures 15 amino acids. Here the CDR3 reads CASSLVGTGNTEASF.

With regard to this clonotype: A much larger clone is a single base away; this may be a read error. The J gene is TRBJ2-5, the V gene TRBV2, with D possibly being TRBD1 (6 bases). There are 12 residues in the CDR3. CDR1 and CDR2 from the germline V gene are SNHLY and FYNNEI. The CDR3: CASNGGQEAQYF. The CDR3 region has the DNA TGTGCCAGCAATGGGGGACAAGAGGCCCAGTACTTC. Full variable domain (missing parts from reference TRBV2 and TRBJ2-5): EPEVTQTPSHQVTQMGQEVILRCVPISNHLYFYWYRQILGQKVEFLVSFYNNEISEKSEIFDDQFSVERPDGSNFTLKIRSTKLEDSAMYFCASNGGQEAQYFGPGTRLLVL.

The chain couples TRBV20-1 to TRBJ1-3, with 8 bases lining up with TRBD1. J was trimmed by 0 bases and V by 6 bases; bases with no gene match: 10. Germline CDR1 and CDR2: DFQATT and SNEGSKA (reference sequence). The CDR3 runs 16 residues. The CDR3 protein is CSARGQDLSSGNTIYF. CDR3 nucleotides: TGCAGTGCCAGGGGACAGGATTTAAGCTCTGGAAACACCATATATTTT.

This chain connects TRBV7-3 to TRBJ2-7, with TRBD1 matching over 7 bases. The junction had 10 bases not matched to a gene; V was cut back by 5 bases and J by 3 bases. This CDR3 is built from 15 residues. Germline CDR1 and CDR2: SGHTA and FQGTGA. In DNA form, the CDR3 reads TGTGCCAGCAGCCCACAATTCCGGGACAGCTACGAGCAGTACTTC. Translated: CASSPQFRDSYEQYF.

The J gene is TRBJ1-3, the V gene TRBV6-5; D remains unclear. Per the germline V gene, CDR1 is MNHEY and CDR2 is SVGAGI. V was cut by 2 bases and J by 2 bases, with 16 bases left in between. The CDR3 runs to 17 residues. The CDR3 sequence: CASSYGWPRNAGNTIYF. Here the CDR3 DNA reads TGTGCCAGCAGTTACGGTTGGCCGAGGAACGCTGGAAACACCATATATTTT.

As to this clonotype: The junction departs from germline at one end; a sequencing error may be responsible. V is TRBV6-2 or TRBV6-3 and J is TRBJ1-1, with 8 positions matching TRBD1. This CDR3 spans 12 amino acids. CDR1 and CDR2 (germline): MNHEY, SVGEGT. CDR3 residues: CASGQGGTEASF. CDR3 nucleotide sequence: TGTGCCAGCGGACAGGGAGGGACTGAAGCTTCCTTT.

This rearrangement joins TRBV9 to TRBJ1-1; the D is unclear. Per the germline V gene, CDR1 is SGDLS and CDR2 is YYNGEE. The CDR3 spans 15 residues. With 3 bases removed from V and 4 bases from J, the gap between germline ends came to 16 bases. The CDR3 DNA sequence: TGTGCCAGCAGCGCCTCTCGGACGCGAAGCACTGAAGCTTTCTTT. Amino acids: CASSASRTRSTEAFF.